The 17 T cell receptor beta chains listed next were all sequenced from one sample in a study of graft-versus-host responses after intestinal transplantation. Assay: immunoSEQ multiplex PCR; the TCRdb copy retains only in-frame clones and omits some. The table lists tens of thousands of clones, about nine tenths of them singletons, with 2% to 2.5% in the top ten. These receptors lack a known antigen. The sample consisted of unstimulated CD4+ T cells sorted from spleen or lymph node cells, taken before transplant. Receptors were obtained from a human donor who was the organ donor for an intestinal transplant.

The chain couples TRBV28 to TRBJ2-5, with D possibly TRBD2 on 5 matching bases. The CDR3 runs 13 residues. The ends were cut back, 5 bases at V and 4 bases at J, with 11 bases in the middle. Germline V gene lookup returns CDR1 MDHEN and CDR2 SYDVKM. The CDR3 loop is CASSVREGETQYF. DNA of the CDR3: TGTGCCAGCAGTGTTCGCGAGGGAGAGACCCAGTACTTC.

Of note for this clone: Compared with germline, one end of the junction differs, possibly owing to a read error. V and J are TRBV7-7 and TRBJ2-5, with D perhaps TRBD1 (6 bases). CDR1 SSHAT and CDR2 FNYEAQ come from the germline V gene (reference sequence). The CDR3 length is 12 residues. CDR3 loop: CASSSETGLQYF. DNA for the CDR3: TGTGCTAGCAGCTCCGAAACAGGGTTACAGTACTTC. Filled out from reference TRBV7-7 and TRBJ2-5, the complete variable domain reads GAGVSQSPRYKVTKRGQDVTLRCDPISSHATLYWYQQALGQGPEFLTYFNYEAQPDKSGLPSDRFSAERPEGSISTLTIQRTEQRDSAMYRCASSSETGLQYFGPGTRLLVL.

This clone was counted once. The chain joins TRBV14 to TRBJ2-7; D remains ambiguous. Per the germline V gene, CDR1 is SGHDN and CDR2 is FVKESK. The CDR3 loop spans 19 amino acids. V was shortened by 3 bases and J by 5 bases, with 29 bases between the two germline ends. This CDR3 reads CASSQSQVSVPLRTHEQYF. DNA of the CDR3: TGTGCCAGCAGCCAGTCTCAGGTTTCGGTCCCTCTAAGAACCCACGAGCAGTACTTC.

The chain links TRBV4-3 to TRBJ2-3, with a tentative D call TRBD1 (5 bases). Between the trimmed V and J ends, which lost 0 bases and 6 bases, there was a span of 13 bases. Germline-derived CDR1 and CDR2 are LGHNA and YSLEER. This CDR3 contains 15 residues. Here the CDR3 reads CASSQDTPTADTQYF. Written as DNA, the CDR3 is TGCGCCAGCAGCCAAGATACCCCGACAGCGGATACGCAGTATTTT.

The chain combines TRBV5-1 with TRBJ1-1; perhaps TRBD1 as D (5 bases). Germline-derived CDR1 and CDR2 are SGHRS and YFSETQ. Deletions cut 4 bases from V and 4 bases from J, with 14 bases between. The length of the CDR3 is 14 residues. The CDR3 region is CASSLRGDGTEAFF. CDR3 DNA sequence: TGCGCCAGCAGCCTACGGGGGGATGGCACTGAAGCTTTCTTT.

The rearrangement links TRBV5-4 to TRBJ2-2; 10 bases are a match to TRBD2. Germline V gene lookup returns CDR1 SGHNT and CDR2 YYREEE (reference sequence). Germline trimming cut 3 bases from V and 2 bases from J; bases unmatched to any gene: 7. This CDR3 has 17 amino acids. The DNA for the CDR3 is TGTGCCAGCAGCTCCCAGCCTAGCGGGAGAAACACCGGGGAGCTGTTTTTT. Protein: CASSSQPSGRNTGELFF. Drawing the rest from reference TRBV5-4 and TRBJ2-2, the complete variable domain is ETGVTQSPTHLIKTRGQQVTLRCSSQSGHNTVSWYQQALGQGPQFIFQYYREEENGRGNFPPRFSGLQFPNYSSELNVNALELDDSALYLCASSSQPSGRNTGELFFGEGSRLTVL.

The genes are TRBV30 and TRBJ2-7; D remains unclear. V lost 1 base, J lost 4 bases, and 8 bases lay in between. Germline V gene data show CDR1 as GTSNPN and CDR2 as SVGIG (reference sequence). The CDR3 loop spans 12 amino acids. The CDR3 reads CAWSGDRYEQYF. In DNA, the CDR3 is TGTGCCTGGAGTGGGGATAGGTACGAGCAGTACTTC.

The chain links TRBV18 to TRBJ2-5; D possibly corresponds to TRBD2 (6 bases). Looked up from germline, CDR1 is KGHSH and CDR2 is LQKENI. This CDR3 has 13 amino acids. Trimming stripped 3 bases from V and 3 bases from J, with 8 bases between. The CDR3 loop is CASSPTREETQYF. The CDR3 region has the DNA TGTGCCAGCTCACCGACTAGGGAAGAGACCCAGTACTTC.

A word on this clone: Other DNA sequences of this sample code for an identical CDR3. This chain uses TRBV5-1 with TRBJ2-5, with 9 bases identical to TRBD1. The V gene's germline CDR1 is SGHRS and CDR2 YFSETQ. The V gene end was trimmed by 4 bases and the J gene end by 5 bases; junction bases not matched to a gene: 12. This CDR3 has 16 residues. CDR3 in amino acids: CASSVTAGQGGETQYF. The CDR3 coding sequence is TGCGCCAGCAGCGTAACCGCGGGACAGGGTGGGGAGACCCAGTACTTC.

The V call is TRBV19, the J call TRBJ2-7, with a possible D match to TRBD2 (6 bases). The CDR3 covers 14 residues. Germline-derived CDR1 and CDR2 are LNHDA and SQIVND (reference sequence). The ends were cut back, 5 bases at V and 2 bases at J, with 13 bases in the middle. CDR3: CASSPRDGAYEQYF. The CDR3 nucleotides are TGTGCCAGTAGTCCGCGGGACGGAGCCTACGAGCAGTACTTC. Drawing the rest from reference TRBV19 and TRBJ2-7, the complete variable domain is DGGITQSPKYLFRKEGQNVTLSCEQNLNHDAMYWYRQDPGQGLRLIYYSQIVNDFQKGDIAEGYSVSREKKESFPLTVTSAQKNPTAFYLCASSPRDGAYEQYFGPGTRLTVT.

The gene calls are TRBV7-2 and TRBJ2-7, with 8 bases that match TRBD1. The CDR3 sequence is 16 residues long. The junction had 16 bases not matched to a gene; V was cut back by 5 bases and J by 7 bases. Looked up from germline, CDR1 is SGHTA and CDR2 is FQGNSA. The CDR3 bases are TGTGCCAGCAGCCGGGCAGACAGGGGCCTAACGGGGGAGCAGTACTTC. Translating it yields CASSRADRGLTGEQYF.

The chain couples TRBV7-2 to TRBJ2-7; unclear D gene. Germline V lookup: CDR1 SGHTA, CDR2 FQGNSA. With 1 base removed from V and 1 base from J, the gap between germline ends came to 8 bases. CDR3 length: 14 residues. CDR3 DNA: TGTGCCAGCAGCTTAGAAGGCGGTTCCTACGAGCAGTACTTC. Its translation: CASSLEGGSYEQYF. The variable domain in full, with the rest retrieved from reference TRBV7-2 and TRBJ2-7, is GAGVSQSPSNKVTEKGKDVELRCDPISGHTALYWYRQSLGQGLEFLIYFQGNSAPDKSGLPSDRFSAERTGGSVSTLTIQRTQQEDSAVYLCASSLEGGSYEQYFGPGTRLTVT.

The chain combines TRBV15 with TRBJ2-1; 8 bases agree with TRBD2. The CDR3 loop spans 15 amino acids. Looked up from germline, CDR1 is LNHNV and CDR2 is YYDKDF (reference sequence). With 6 bases clipped from V and 1 base from J, the junction kept 5 bases outside the gene matches. CDR3 DNA sequence: TGTGCCACCAGGAAAGCGGGAGAATCCTACAATGAGCAGTTCTTC. Translating gives CATRKAGESYNEQFF.

The chain couples TRBV10-3 to TRBJ1-6; the match to TRBD1 covers 8 bases. The CDR3 extends over 15 amino acids. V dropped 2 bases and J dropped 4; count of bases not matched to a gene: 1. Germline CDR1 and CDR2: ENHRY and SYGVKD. The CDR3 DNA reads as TGTGCCATCAGTGAGGGACAGGGATATAATTCACCCCTCCACTTT. Protein sequence: CAISEGQGYNSPLHF.

A remark on this clone: The germline gene is not matched at one end of the junction; a read error may be the cause. The chain employs TRBV2 and TRBJ2-4; 9 bases map to TRBD2. CDR3 length: 14 residues. The germline V gene has CDR1 SNHLY and CDR2 FYNNEI. The CDR3 region is CASSVARGRAENNF. CDR3 nucleotides: TGTGCCAGCAGTGTAGCTCGCGGGAGGGCCGAGAATAACTTC.

V and J are TRBV5-1 and TRBJ2-2; D possibly corresponds to TRBD2 (5 bases). V lost 3 bases to trimming and J lost 0 bases, with 9 bases between them. Germline CDR1 SGHRS, CDR2 YFSETQ. The CDR3 runs 15 residues. CDR3 coding DNA: TGCGCCAGCAGCTACCCCGGGGCGAACACCGGGGAGCTGTTTTTT. Protein: CASSYPGANTGELFF.

The chain carries TRBV19 and TRBJ2-7, with a possible D match to TRBD1 (6 bases). Trimming removed 3 bases from V and 0 bases from J, with 18 bases in between. The germline CDR1 and CDR2 sequences are LNHDA and SQIVND (reference sequence). The CDR3 is 17 residues long. CDR3 in DNA: TGTGCCAGTAGTATCCGCATACAGGGCCCTTTCTCCTACGAGCAGTACTTC. Its translation is CASSIRIQGPFSYEQYF.